This T cell receptor (beta chain) derives from a study of OX40 agonist ivuxolimab in advanced cancers. Study context: Ivuxolimab, an agonist antibody against OX40 (CD134), was given to patients.

Deletions cut 5 bases from V and 7 bases from J, with 12 bases between. CDR3 length: 13 residues. Germline V gives CDR1 SGHTA, CDR2 FQGNSA. TCRdb keeps only in-frame clones here, not all; method: immunoSEQ multiplex PCR. The repertoire has 50,000 to 70,000 clones, around four fifths of them found once; the top ten carry approximately 3%. The source of this sequence is an adult with an advanced solid tumor such as melanoma, head and neck, liver or kidney cancer. The J gene is TRBJ2-1, the V gene TRBV7-2; D is possibly TRBD1 (6 bases). Source: CD4+ or CD8+ T cells sorted from blood, taken in a trial of the OX40 agonist ivuxolimab. CDR3 in amino acids: CASSPRQGNEQFF. In nucleotides, the CDR3 is TGTGCCAGCAGCCCACGGCAGGGGAATGAGCAGTTCTTC.